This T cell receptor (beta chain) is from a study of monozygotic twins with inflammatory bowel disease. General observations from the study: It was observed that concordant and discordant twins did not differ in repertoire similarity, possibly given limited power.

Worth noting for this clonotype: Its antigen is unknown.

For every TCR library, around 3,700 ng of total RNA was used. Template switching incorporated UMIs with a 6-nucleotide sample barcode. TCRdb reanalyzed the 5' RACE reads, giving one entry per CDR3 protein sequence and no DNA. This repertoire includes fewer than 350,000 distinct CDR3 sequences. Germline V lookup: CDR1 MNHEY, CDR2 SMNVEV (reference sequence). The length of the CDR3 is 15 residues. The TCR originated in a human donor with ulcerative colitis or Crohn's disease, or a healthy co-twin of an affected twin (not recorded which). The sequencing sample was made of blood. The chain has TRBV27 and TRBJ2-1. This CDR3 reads CASSNGGSSYNEQFF.